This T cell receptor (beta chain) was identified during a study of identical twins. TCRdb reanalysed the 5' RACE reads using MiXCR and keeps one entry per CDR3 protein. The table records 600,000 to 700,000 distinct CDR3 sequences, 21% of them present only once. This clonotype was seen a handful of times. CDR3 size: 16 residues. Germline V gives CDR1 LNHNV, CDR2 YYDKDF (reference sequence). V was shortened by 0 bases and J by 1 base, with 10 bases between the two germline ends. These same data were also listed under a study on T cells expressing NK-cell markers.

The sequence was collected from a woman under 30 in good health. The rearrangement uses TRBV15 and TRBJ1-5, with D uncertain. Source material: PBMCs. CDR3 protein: CATSRDWGRSNQPQHF. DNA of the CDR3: TGTGCCACCAGCAGAGATTGGGGTAGGAGCAATCAGCCCCAGCATTTT.